This T cell receptor beta chain was observed in a study of CD8 T cells in ankylosing spondylitis. V shed 5 bases and J shed 0 bases, with 11 bases lying between them. CDR3 size: 14 residues. This clonotype occurred many times. In TCRdb, the 5' RACE reads were re-called with MiXCR into one record per CDR3 protein. The table lists 80,000 to 100,000 distinct CDR3 sequences, 7.5% to 9% of them singletons. This TCR was sampled from a male donor with ankylosing spondylitis or in good health (not recorded which). The sample was blood, either unsorted or a sorted T cell fraction (not recorded which). The V call is TRBV12-3 or TRBV12-4, the J call TRBJ2-7; D uncertain. CDR3: CASSDYRSSYEQYF. As DNA, the CDR3 is TGTGCCAGCAGTGATTATAGGAGCTCCTACGAGCAGTACTTC.